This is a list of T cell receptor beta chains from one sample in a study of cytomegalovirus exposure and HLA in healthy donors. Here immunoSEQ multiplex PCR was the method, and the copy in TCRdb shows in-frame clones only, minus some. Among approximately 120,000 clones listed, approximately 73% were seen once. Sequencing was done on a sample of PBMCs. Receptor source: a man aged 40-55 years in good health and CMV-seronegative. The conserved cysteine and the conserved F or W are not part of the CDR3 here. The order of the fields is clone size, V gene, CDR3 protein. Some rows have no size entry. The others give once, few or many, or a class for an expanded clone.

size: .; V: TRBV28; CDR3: ASSSGTEPSYNSPLH
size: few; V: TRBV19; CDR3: ASSIGTVTYEQY
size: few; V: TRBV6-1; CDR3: ASSEVKGGNQPQH
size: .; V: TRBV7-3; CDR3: ASSLGGQGDYGYP
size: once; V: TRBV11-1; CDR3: ASSSYNSGGKDTQY
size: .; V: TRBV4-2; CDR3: ASSPRSTGAQETQY
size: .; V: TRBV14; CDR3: ASSPLGETGASGNTIY
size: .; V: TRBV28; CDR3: ASSQETGTARNRLSSRWTQY
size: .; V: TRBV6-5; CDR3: ASSYDSYEQY
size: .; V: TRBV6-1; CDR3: ASRVTGATYGYT
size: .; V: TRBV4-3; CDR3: ASSGRGRDTEAF
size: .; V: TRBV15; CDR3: ATSREQTGFYEQY
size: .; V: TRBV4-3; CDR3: ASSHRTGGPYEQY
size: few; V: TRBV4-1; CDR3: ASSPGGASSYEQY
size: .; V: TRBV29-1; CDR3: SVVRLAGAAEQF
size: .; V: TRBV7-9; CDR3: ASKDRGGNSPLH
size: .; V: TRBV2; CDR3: ASSTGPSPGYEQY
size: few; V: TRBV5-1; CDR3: ASSLGDRVGTEAF
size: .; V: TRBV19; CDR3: ASSIRTGGNEQY
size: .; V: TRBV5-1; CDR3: ASSFSGTGEEKLF
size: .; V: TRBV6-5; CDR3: ASSFRDSYEQY
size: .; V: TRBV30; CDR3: AWNRGRNTGELF
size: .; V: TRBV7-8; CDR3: ASSPDRGYEQY
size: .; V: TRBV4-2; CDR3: ASSQDLDNYEQY
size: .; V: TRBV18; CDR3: ASSQRNSPLH
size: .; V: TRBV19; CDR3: ASSIGQGSAYQETQY
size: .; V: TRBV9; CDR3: ASSVVEGGREAF
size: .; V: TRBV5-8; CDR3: ASSIRTGGLADTQY
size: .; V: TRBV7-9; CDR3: ASRGLGEAF
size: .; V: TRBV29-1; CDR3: SARGGARNEQF
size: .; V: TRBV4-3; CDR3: ASSPRQGAVGELF
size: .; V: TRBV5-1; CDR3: ASSLTSGGYEQY
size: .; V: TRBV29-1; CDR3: SVVEVRDQRIQF
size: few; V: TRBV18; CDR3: ASSPDIFSPLH
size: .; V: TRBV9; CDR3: ASSPITGDTQY
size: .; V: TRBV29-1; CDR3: SGSDSSYEQY
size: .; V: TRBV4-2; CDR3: ASSQSYNSPLH
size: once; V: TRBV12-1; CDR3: ASSFRAVSYNEQF
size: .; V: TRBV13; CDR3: ASSLRTGLAGELF
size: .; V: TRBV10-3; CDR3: AISQGNTEAF
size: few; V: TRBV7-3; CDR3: ASSLTGSMTSYNEQF
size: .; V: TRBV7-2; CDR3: ASSPRGRGNNSPLH
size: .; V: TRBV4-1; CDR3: ASSQTLAGLTGELF
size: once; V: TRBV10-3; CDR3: AISEPPPGQSYEQY
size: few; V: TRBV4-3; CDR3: ASSFRDFRRGVNEQF
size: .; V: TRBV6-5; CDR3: ASSLRRTTNYGYT
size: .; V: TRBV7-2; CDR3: ASSLGPGGDEQY
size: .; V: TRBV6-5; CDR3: ASSYTGTGVGYT
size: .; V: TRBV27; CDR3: ASSSLDRGGGTEAF
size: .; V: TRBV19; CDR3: ASSIRTGGLPQH
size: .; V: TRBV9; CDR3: ASSVGVTGAGNTIY